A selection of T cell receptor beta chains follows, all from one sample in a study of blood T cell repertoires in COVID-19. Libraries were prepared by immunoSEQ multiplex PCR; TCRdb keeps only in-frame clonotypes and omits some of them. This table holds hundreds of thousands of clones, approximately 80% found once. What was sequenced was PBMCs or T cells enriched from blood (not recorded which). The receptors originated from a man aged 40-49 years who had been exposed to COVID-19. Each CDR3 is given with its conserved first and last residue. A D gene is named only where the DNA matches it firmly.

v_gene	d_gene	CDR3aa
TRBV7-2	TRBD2	CASSRTSGSGGGELFF
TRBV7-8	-	CASSLVRQEGAQYF
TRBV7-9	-	CASSPQAGQLAFF
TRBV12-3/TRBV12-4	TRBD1	CASSLGTGGEQYF
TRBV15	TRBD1	CATSRAIQGQYYGYTF
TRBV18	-	CASSPPDFSPLHF
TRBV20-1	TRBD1	CSASLTGYGYTF
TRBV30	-	CAWSGRLHYEQYF
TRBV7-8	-	CASSLAHGAEAFF
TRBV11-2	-	CASSLSGGAIAEAFF
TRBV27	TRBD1	CASSPSDRSRSAPLHF
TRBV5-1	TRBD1	CASSGLGQGNTGELFF
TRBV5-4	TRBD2	CASSFPGTSKNTQYF
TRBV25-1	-	CASQLGGSRFSGNTIYF
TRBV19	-	CASSLPGERTEAFF
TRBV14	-	CASSQSSGPRNTIYF
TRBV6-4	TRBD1	CASSSAGGQGTGYTF
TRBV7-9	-	CASSLMSPGNTEAFF
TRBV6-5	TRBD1	CASSKGAYGYTF
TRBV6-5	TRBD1	CASRVDRGGEKLFF
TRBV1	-	CTSSPPPPIAGVTYNEQFF
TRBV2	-	CASTVLEGNAEQFF
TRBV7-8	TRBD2	CASSLEAGGPADTQYF
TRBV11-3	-	CASSLGGYGYTF
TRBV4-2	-	CASSQDLASTEAFF
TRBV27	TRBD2	CASSSRTSGSAYNEQFF
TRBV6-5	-	CASIPDRDNSPLHF
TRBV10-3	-	CAITPGQIYEQYF
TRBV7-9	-	CASSLVSSPLHF
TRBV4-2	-	CASSQDWSVDTEAFF
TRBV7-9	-	CASSLGGVSEAFF
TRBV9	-	CASSPSSLPNEQFF
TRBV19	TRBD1	CASTPPDRTGYNSPLHF
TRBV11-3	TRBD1	CASSSDPWDSVTDTQYF
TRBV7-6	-	CASSRGPSTDTQYF
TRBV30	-	CAWIRSGNTIYF
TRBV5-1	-	CASSLGPNQPQHF
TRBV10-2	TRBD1	CASSEFVTGNRLGTEAFF
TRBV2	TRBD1	CASRTGTGNTGELFF
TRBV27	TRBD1	CASSLSGTGGYEQYF
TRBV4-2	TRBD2	CASSQDGTGGADNEQFF